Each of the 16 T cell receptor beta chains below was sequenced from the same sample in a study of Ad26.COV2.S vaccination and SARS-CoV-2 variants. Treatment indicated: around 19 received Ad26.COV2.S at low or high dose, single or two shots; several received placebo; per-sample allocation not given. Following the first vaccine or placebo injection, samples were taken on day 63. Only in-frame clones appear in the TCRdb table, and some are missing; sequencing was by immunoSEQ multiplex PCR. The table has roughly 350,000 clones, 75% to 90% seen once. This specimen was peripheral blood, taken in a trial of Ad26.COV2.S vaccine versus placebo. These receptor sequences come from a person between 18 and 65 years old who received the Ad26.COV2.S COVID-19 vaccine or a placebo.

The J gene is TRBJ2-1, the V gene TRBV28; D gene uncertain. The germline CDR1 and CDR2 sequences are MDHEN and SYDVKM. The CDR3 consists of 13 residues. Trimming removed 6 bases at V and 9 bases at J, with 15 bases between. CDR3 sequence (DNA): TGTGCCAGCAGCTACGGGCCCGGTGGTGAGCAGTTCTTC. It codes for CASSYGPGGEQFF.

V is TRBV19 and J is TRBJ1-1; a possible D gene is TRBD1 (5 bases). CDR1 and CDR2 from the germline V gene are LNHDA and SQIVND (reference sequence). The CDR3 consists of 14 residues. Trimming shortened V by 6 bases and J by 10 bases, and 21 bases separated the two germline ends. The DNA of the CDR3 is TGTGCCAGTAGCTCAAGAGCTCAGGGTGAGGGAGCTTTCTTT. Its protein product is CASSSRAQGEGAFF.

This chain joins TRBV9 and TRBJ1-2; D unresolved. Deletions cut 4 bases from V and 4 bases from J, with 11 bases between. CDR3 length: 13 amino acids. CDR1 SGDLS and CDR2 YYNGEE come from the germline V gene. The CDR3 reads CASSPASLYGYTF. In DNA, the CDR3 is TGTGCCAGCAGCCCTGCGTCCCTCTATGGCTACACCTTC. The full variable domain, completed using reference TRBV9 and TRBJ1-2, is DSGVTQTPKHLITATGQRVTLRCSPRSGDLSVYWYQQSLDQGLQFLIQYYNGEERAKGNILERFSAQQFPDLHSELNLSSLELGDSALYFCASSPASLYGYTFGSGTRLTVV.

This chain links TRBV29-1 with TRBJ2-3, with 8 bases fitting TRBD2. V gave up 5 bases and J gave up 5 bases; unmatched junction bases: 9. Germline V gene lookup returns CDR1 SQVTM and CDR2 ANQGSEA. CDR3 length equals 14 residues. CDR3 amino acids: CSVPRAGVVDTQYF. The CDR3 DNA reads TGCAGCGTTCCTAGAGCGGGAGTGGTAGATACGCAGTATTTT.

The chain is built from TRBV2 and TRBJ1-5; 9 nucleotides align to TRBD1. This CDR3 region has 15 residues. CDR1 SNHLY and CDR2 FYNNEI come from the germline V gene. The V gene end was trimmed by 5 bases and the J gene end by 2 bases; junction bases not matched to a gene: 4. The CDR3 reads CASSWDRDGNQPQHF. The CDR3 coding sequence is TGTGCCAGCAGTTGGGACAGGGACGGCAATCAGCCCCAGCATTTT. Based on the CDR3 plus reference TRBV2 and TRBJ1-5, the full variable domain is EPEVTQTPSHQVTQMGQEVILRCVPISNHLYFYWYRQILGQKVEFLVSFYNNEISEKSEIFDDQFSVERPDGSNFTLKIRSTKLEDSAMYFCASSWDRDGNQPQHFGDGTRLSIL.

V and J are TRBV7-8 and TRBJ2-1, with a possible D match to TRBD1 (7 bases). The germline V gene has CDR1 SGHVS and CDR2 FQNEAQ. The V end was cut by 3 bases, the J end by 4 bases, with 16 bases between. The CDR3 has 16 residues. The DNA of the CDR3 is TGTGCCAGCAGCTTTTCAGGGGGGTTTGATTACAATGAGCAGTTCTTC. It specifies CASSFSGGFDYNEQFF.

CDR3 amino acids: CASSQDSDWANTEAFF. The CDR3, as DNA: TGCGCCAGCAGCCAAGATAGCGATTGGGCGAACACTGAAGCTTTCTTT. This chain uses TRBV4-3 with TRBJ1-1; no clear D gene. CDR1 is LGHNA, CDR2 YSLEER, per germline. The length of the CDR3 is 16 residues. The V end was cut by 0 bases, the J end by 1 base, with 12 bases between.

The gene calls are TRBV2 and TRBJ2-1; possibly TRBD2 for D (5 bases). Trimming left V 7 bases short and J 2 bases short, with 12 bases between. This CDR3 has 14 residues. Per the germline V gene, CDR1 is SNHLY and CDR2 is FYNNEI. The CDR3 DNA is TGTGCCAGCACCGCGGGTCGGGCCTACAATGAGCAGTTCTTC. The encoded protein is CASTAGRAYNEQFF.

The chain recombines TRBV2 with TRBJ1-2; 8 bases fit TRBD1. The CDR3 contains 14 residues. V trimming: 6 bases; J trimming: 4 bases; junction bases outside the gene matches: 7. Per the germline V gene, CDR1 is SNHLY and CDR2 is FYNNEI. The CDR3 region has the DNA TGTGCCAGCAGCGTTGACAGGGGTGGCTATGGCTACACCTTC. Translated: CASSVDRGGYGYTF.

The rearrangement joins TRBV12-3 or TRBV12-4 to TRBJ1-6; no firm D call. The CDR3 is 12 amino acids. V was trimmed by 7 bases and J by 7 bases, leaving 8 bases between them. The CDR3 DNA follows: TGTGCCAGCACCTTGGTGAATTCACCCCTCCACTTT. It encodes CASTLVNSPLHF.

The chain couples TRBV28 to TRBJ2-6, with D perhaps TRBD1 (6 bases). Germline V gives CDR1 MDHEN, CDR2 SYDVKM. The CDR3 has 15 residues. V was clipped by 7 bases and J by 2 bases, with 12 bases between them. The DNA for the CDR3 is TGTGCCAGCAACAACAGGGCCCCTGGGGCCAACGTCCTGACTTTC. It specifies CASNNRAPGANVLTF. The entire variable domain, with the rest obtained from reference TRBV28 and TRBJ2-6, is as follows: DVKVTQSSRYLVKRTGEKVFLECVQDMDHENMFWYRQDPGLGLRLIYFSYDVKMKEKGDIPEGYSVSREKKERFSLILESASTNQTSMYLCASNNRAPGANVLTFGAGSRLTVL.

The CDR3: CASSYSYGRAFRGAGELFF. The CDR3, as DNA: TGTGCCAGCAGTTACTCGTACGGGAGGGCCTTCAGAGGGGCCGGGGAGCTGTTTTTT. The chain uses TRBV6-2 or TRBV6-3 and TRBJ2-2; 8 positions agree with TRBD2. Looked up from germline, CDR1 is MNHEY and CDR2 is SVGEGT. The ends lost 0 bases at V and 6 bases at J; junction bases unmatched: 15. The CDR3 totals 19 residues.

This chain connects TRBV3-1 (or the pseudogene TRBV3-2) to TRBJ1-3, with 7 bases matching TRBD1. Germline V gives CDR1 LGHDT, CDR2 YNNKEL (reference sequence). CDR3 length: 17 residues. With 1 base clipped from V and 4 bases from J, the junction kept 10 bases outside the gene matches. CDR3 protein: CASSQGWTGATGNTIYF. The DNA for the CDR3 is TGTGCCAGCAGCCAAGGTTGGACAGGCGCAACGGGAAACACCATATATTTT.

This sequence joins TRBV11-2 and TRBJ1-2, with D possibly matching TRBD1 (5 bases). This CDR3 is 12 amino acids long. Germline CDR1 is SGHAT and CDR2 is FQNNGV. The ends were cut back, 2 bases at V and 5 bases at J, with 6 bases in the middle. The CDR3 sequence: CASSLRGYGYTF. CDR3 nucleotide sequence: TGTGCCAGCAGCTTAAGGGGTTATGGCTACACCTTC.

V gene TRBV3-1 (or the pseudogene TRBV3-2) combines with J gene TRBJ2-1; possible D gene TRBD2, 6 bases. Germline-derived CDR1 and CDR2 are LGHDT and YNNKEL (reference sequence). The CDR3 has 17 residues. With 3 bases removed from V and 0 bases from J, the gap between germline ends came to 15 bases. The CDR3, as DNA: TGTGCCAGCAGCCATTGGGGAGGCGGAGGCTCCTACAATGAGCAGTTCTTC. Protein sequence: CASSHWGGGGSYNEQFF.

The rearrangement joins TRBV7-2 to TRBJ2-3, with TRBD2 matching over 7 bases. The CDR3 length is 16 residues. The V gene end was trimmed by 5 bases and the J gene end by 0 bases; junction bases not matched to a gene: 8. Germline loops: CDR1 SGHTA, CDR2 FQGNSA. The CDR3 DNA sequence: TGTGCCAGCAGCCCCGGAGCGGGGCGCAGCACAGATACGCAGTATTTT. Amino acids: CASSPGAGRSTDTQYF.